A selection of T cell receptor beta chains follows, all from one sample in a study of cytomegalovirus exposure and HLA in healthy donors. Sequenced by immunoSEQ multiplex PCR; TCRdb stores in-frame clones only, minus some. This sample has 95,000 to 120,000 clones, with 82% found just once. Sequencing was performed on PBMCs. The receptors originated from a young woman in good health and CMV-seronegative. Both conserved end residues are part of each CDR3. Each record gives: CDR3 DNA, CDR3 protein, V gene, CDR3 length, D gene, clone size, J gene. The D gene is left open where the match is weak. Size is omitted from some rows. Given values are once, few, many or a class for expanded clones.

DNA: TGTGCCAGCAGCCAAGATTTCGTCACAGTACGCGAAAAACTGTTTTTT
CDR3: CASSQDFVTVREKLFF
V: TRBV4-2
length: 16
D: .
size: .
J: TRBJ1-4

DNA: TGCGCCAGCAGAATACTACGGACAGGGGCGAACACTGAGGCTTTCTTT
CDR3: CASRILRTGANTEAFF
V: TRBV10-2
length: 16
D: TRBD1
size: .
J: TRBJ1-1

DNA: TGCGCCAGCAGCAGATCCGGGACAGGGGAGGGCGGCTACACCTTC
CDR3: CASSRSGTGEGGYTF
V: TRBV5-1
length: 15
D: TRBD1
size: .
J: TRBJ1-2

DNA: TGTGCCAGCAGTGTAGGGGGCGCCCGGACCCAGTACTTC
CDR3: CASSVGGARTQYF
V: TRBV25-1
length: 13
D: TRBD1
size: few
J: TRBJ2-5

DNA: TGCGCCAGCAGCATGACTAGCGGCACAGATACGCAGTATTTT
CDR3: CASSMTSGTDTQYF
V: TRBV5-1
length: 14
D: TRBD2
size: .
J: TRBJ2-3

DNA: TGTGCCAGCAGAAAGCGGGAGGTTTCCTACGAGCAGTACTTC
CDR3: CASRKREVSYEQYF
V: TRBV6-5
length: 14
D: TRBD2
size: .
J: TRBJ2-7

DNA: TGTGCCAGCAGTTTTCCGGACAGTAATGAGCAGTTCTTC
CDR3: CASSFPDSNEQFF
V: TRBV6-5
length: 13
D: .
size: few
J: TRBJ2-1

DNA: TGTGCCTGGAGTGCGGACAGCTATGGCTACACCTTC
CDR3: CAWSADSYGYTF
V: TRBV30
length: 12
D: .
size: .
J: TRBJ1-2

DNA: TGTGCCAGCAGCCGCCAAGCTGGAGATACGCAGTATTTT
CDR3: CASSRQAGDTQYF
V: TRBV7-2
length: 13
D: .
size: .
J: TRBJ2-3

DNA: TGTGCCAGCAGAATAACAGGGGGCGGCGGCTACACCTTC
CDR3: CASRITGGGGYTF
V: TRBV2
length: 13
D: TRBD1
size: .
J: TRBJ1-2

DNA: TGCAGCGTTGAAGTTTTAGGGGGCGCCTTGGACACTGAAGCTTTCTTT
CDR3: CSVEVLGGALDTEAFF
V: TRBV29-1
length: 16
D: TRBD1
size: .
J: TRBJ1-1

DNA: TGTGCCAGCACTGCGGGACAGTTCTCTGGAAACACCATATATTTT
CDR3: CASTAGQFSGNTIYF
V: TRBV28
length: 15
D: TRBD1
size: .
J: TRBJ1-3

DNA: TGTGCCAGCGCATTATCCGGGGGGGCCACTGAAGCTTTCTTT
CDR3: CASALSGGATEAFF
V: TRBV6-4
length: 14
D: .
size: .
J: TRBJ1-1

DNA: TGTGCCAGCAGCTTTGAACAGGGGGGAAACACCATATATTTT
CDR3: CASSFEQGGNTIYF
V: TRBV11-3
length: 14
D: TRBD1
size: .
J: TRBJ1-3

DNA: TGCGCCAGCAGCGCCGGGACAGCCTTAAATGAGCAGTTCTTC
CDR3: CASSAGTALNEQFF
V: TRBV5-1
length: 14
D: TRBD1
size: .
J: TRBJ2-1

DNA: TGTGCCAGCAGCCCGGGACAGTTCTCTCTGGAGGGCTACAATGAGCAGTTCTTC
CDR3: CASSPGQFSLEGYNEQFF
V: TRBV28
length: 18
D: .
size: .
J: TRBJ2-1

DNA: TGTGCCAGCAGTTTCCGGCTAGCAGCGAACACCGGGGAGCTGTTTTTT
CDR3: CASSFRLAANTGELFF
V: TRBV27
length: 16
D: .
size: .
J: TRBJ2-2

DNA: TGCGCCAGCAGCTCACAGGGCAAAGCAACTAATGAAAAACTGTTTTTT
CDR3: CASSSQGKATNEKLFF
V: TRBV5-1
length: 16
D: .
size: .
J: TRBJ1-4

DNA: TGTGCCAGCAGCCAACGGGACTTGACTGAGCAGTTCTTC
CDR3: CASSQRDLTEQFF
V: TRBV13
length: 13
D: .
size: .
J: TRBJ2-1

DNA: TGTGCCAGCAGTTTATCAACTAGCGGGGGAACTGAGCAGTTCTTC
CDR3: CASSLSTSGGTEQFF
V: TRBV27
length: 15
D: TRBD2
size: .
J: TRBJ2-1

DNA: TGTGCCAGTAGAGAACTAGCGGGAAATAATGAGCAGTTCTTC
CDR3: CASRELAGNNEQFF
V: TRBV19
length: 14
D: TRBD2
size: few
J: TRBJ2-1

DNA: TGTGCCAGCAGGGGGGGTCTGAACACTGAAGCTTTCTTT
CDR3: CASRGGLNTEAFF
V: TRBV27
length: 13
D: .
size: .
J: TRBJ1-1

DNA: TGTGCCAGCAGACCCTTTCTAAACGGTGAGCAGTACTTC
CDR3: CASRPFLNGEQYF
V: TRBV28
length: 13
D: .
size: .
J: TRBJ2-7

DNA: TGTGCCAGCAGTCCTTTCTGGACAGGTTATAATTCACCCCTCCACTTT
CDR3: CASSPFWTGYNSPLHF
V: TRBV28
length: 16
D: TRBD1
size: .
J: TRBJ1-6

DNA: TGTGCCACCAGCAGAGATCTAAAGGGGGCGAGTGTCGCCGGGGAGCTGTTTTTT
CDR3: CATSRDLKGASVAGELFF
V: TRBV15
length: 18
D: TRBD1
size: .
J: TRBJ2-2

DNA: TGTGCCAGCAGTCGACAGGGAGGCAATCAGCCCCAGCATTTT
CDR3: CASSRQGGNQPQHF
V: TRBV2
length: 14
D: TRBD1
size: .
J: TRBJ1-5

DNA: TGTGCCAGCCGATTGGGTGGGCAAGGTGAAAAACTGTTTTTT
CDR3: CASRLGGQGEKLFF
V: TRBV6-1
length: 14
D: .
size: .
J: TRBJ1-4

DNA: TGTGCCAGCAGCTTAGTCTGGACAGAGGGATACAATGAGCAGTTCTTC
CDR3: CASSLVWTEGYNEQFF
V: TRBV11-3
length: 16
D: .
size: once
J: TRBJ2-1

DNA: TGTGCCAGCAGCTCAAGACTCGACTCTCTCCGGGAAGCTTTCTTT
CDR3: CASSSRLDSLREAFF
V: TRBV7-9
length: 15
D: .
size: .
J: TRBJ1-1